The 11 T cell receptor beta chains below all came from one sample that was sequenced in a study of blood T cell repertoires in COVID-19. Here immunoSEQ multiplex PCR was the method, and the copy in TCRdb shows in-frame clones only, minus some. Altogether 310,000 or so clones are present, around 87% being singletons, with the ten largest covering around 1.2%. Sample: peripheral blood. These TCRs come from a man between 65 and 85 years old with acute or convalescent COVID-19.

The V call is TRBV19, the J call TRBJ2-5; 8 bases match TRBD2. J lost 6 bases, V lost 2 bases, and 5 bases had no gene match. There are 14 residues in the CDR3. Germline CDR1 LNHDA, CDR2 SQIVND (reference sequence). CDR3: CASSIPSGQKTQYF. CDR3 bases: TGTGCCAGTAGTATACCTAGCGGGCAAAAGACCCAGTACTTC.

The chain uses TRBV18 and TRBJ1-2; tentative D call: TRBD1 (6 bases). The CDR3 totals 13 residues. Trimming left V 5 bases short and J 8 bases short, with 15 bases between. Germline lookup yields CDR1 KGHSH and CDR2 LQKENI. CDR3 residues: CASSGDRMGGYTF. The CDR3 DNA reads TGTGCCAGCTCAGGAGACAGGATGGGCGGCTACACCTTC. Filled out from reference TRBV18 and TRBJ1-2, the complete variable domain reads NAGVMQNPRHLVRRRGQEARLRCSPMKGHSHVYWYRQLPEEGLKFMVYLQKENIIDESGMPKERFSAEFPKEGPSILRIQQVVRGDSAAYFCASSGDRMGGYTFGSGTRLTVV.

This clone has just a few counts. Mismatch with germline at one junction end may stem from a read error. The chain joins TRBV3-1 (or the pseudogene TRBV3-2) to TRBJ1-1; TRBD1 agrees at 7 bases. CDR1 and CDR2 (germline): LGHDT, YNNKEL (reference sequence). The length of the CDR3 is 15 residues. The CDR3 DNA reads TGTGCCAGCACCCAAAACTACAGGGGTAACACTGAAGCTTTCTTT. Its protein product is CASTQNYRGNTEAFF.

The gene calls are TRBV9 and TRBJ1-2; D is uncertain. V lost 6 bases to trimming and J lost 5 bases, with 23 bases between them. Germline V gene lookup returns CDR1 SGDLS and CDR2 YYNGEE. The CDR3 spans 16 residues. The CDR3 loop reads CASNNGGNLGVYGYTF. The CDR3 DNA sequence: TGTGCCAGCAACAATGGAGGGAATCTAGGAGTATATGGCTACACCTTC.

This sequence joins TRBV12-3 or TRBV12-4 and TRBJ1-6; D might be TRBD1 (6 bases). Trimming took off 5 bases at V and 14 bases at J, with 13 bases between the two ends. This CDR3 is 12 amino acids long. CDR3 DNA: TGTGCCAGCAGTCCTACAGGGACGACCCTCCACTTT. Protein sequence: CASSPTGTTLHF.

This chain uses TRBV5-1 with TRBJ2-3, with D perhaps TRBD2 (6 bases). The CDR3 loop spans 19 amino acids. Germline lookup yields CDR1 SGHRS and CDR2 YFSETQ. Trimming cost V 3 bases and J 3 bases, with 26 bases left between them. The chain's CDR3 is CASSSAGTWAGIVTDTQYF. The CDR3 nucleotides read TGCGCCAGCAGCTCCGCCGGGACCTGGGCGGGGATTGTAACAGATACGCAGTATTTT. The variable domain in full, with the rest retrieved from reference TRBV5-1 and TRBJ2-3, is KAGVTQTPRYLIKTRGQQVTLSCSPISGHRSVSWYQQTPGQGLQFLFEYFSETQRNKGNFPGRFSGRQFSNSRSEMNVSTLELGDSALYLCASSSAGTWAGIVTDTQYFGPGTRLTVL.

The chain couples TRBV7-2 to TRBJ1-3; D is perhaps TRBD1 (6 bases). This CDR3 has 16 residues. CDR1 and CDR2 (germline): SGHTA, FQGNSA. The V and J ends lost 3 bases and 4 bases respectively, with 16 bases between them. The CDR3 bases are TGTGCCAGCAGCTTGACCCCTACAGGGAACGGAAACACCATATATTTT. It translates to CASSLTPTGNGNTIYF.

The chain is built from TRBV9 and TRBJ2-1; possible D gene TRBD2, 7 bases. Deletions cut 0 bases from V and 4 bases from J, with 11 bases between. The CDR3 runs to 15 residues. The germline V gene encodes CDR1 SGDLS and CDR2 YYNGEE. This CDR3 reads CASSVAGGQYNEQFF. The CDR3 coding sequence is TGTGCCAGCAGCGTAGCCGGGGGGCAGTACAATGAGCAGTTCTTC.

This chain uses TRBV9 with TRBJ1-1; D remains ambiguous. With 0 bases removed from V and 5 bases from J, the gap between germline ends came to 11 bases. The CDR3 covers 14 residues. Germline CDR1 is SGDLS and CDR2 is YYNGEE. CDR3 loop: CASSVGSGGTEAFF. The CDR3 region has the DNA TGTGCCAGCAGCGTAGGGAGTGGTGGAACTGAAGCTTTCTTT. The complete variable domain, with remaining parts taken from reference TRBV9 and TRBJ1-1, reads DSGVTQTPKHLITATGQRVTLRCSPRSGDLSVYWYQQSLDQGLQFLIQYYNGEERAKGNILERFSAQQFPDLHSELNLSSLELGDSALYFCASSVGSGGTEAFFGQGTRLTVV.

This clone was observed at least ten times. The chain is built from TRBV7-9 and TRBJ1-2; 9 nucleotides match TRBD1. J gave up 5 bases and V 5 bases, and 3 bases lay outside the gene matches. The length of the CDR3 is 13 residues. Germline CDR1 and CDR2: SEHNR and FQNEAQ (reference sequence). DNA for the CDR3: TGTGCCAGCAGCGGGGACAGGGCGTATGGCTACACCTTC. Translated: CASSGDRAYGYTF.

The chain's CDR3 is CAVGTAMNTEAFF. For the CDR3, the DNA is TGCGCCGTAGGGACAGCCATGAACACTGAAGCTTTCTTT. The rearrangement uses TRBV10-2 and TRBJ1-1; 7 bases are shared with TRBD1. This CDR3 region has 13 residues. Looked up from germline, CDR1 is WSHSY and CDR2 is SAAADI. V shed 11 bases, J shed 0 bases, and the junction held 6 bases outside the gene matches.